This TCR beta chain appears in the sequencing data of a study of blood T cell repertoires in COVID-19. Across the study: Samples representing acute and convalescent COVID-19 were sourced from the United States, Italy and Spain.

With 5 bases removed from V and 0 bases from J, the gap between germline ends came to 12 bases. CDR1 and CDR2 (germline): MNHEY, SMNVEV (reference sequence). The CDR3 runs to 15 residues. TCRdb's table, derived via immunoSEQ multiplex PCR, lists solely in-frame clones and lacks some. The sample contains approximately 170,000 clones, about 88% of which appear only once. The sample was peripheral blood. The source of this sequence is a woman of 80 years or more in a cohort sampled during active or convalescent COVID-19. The gene calls are TRBV27 and TRBJ2-3; no clear D. The CDR3 reads CASSPTGFSTDTQYF. CDR3 in DNA: TGTGCCAGCAGTCCCACCGGTTTTAGCACAGATACGCAGTATTTT.